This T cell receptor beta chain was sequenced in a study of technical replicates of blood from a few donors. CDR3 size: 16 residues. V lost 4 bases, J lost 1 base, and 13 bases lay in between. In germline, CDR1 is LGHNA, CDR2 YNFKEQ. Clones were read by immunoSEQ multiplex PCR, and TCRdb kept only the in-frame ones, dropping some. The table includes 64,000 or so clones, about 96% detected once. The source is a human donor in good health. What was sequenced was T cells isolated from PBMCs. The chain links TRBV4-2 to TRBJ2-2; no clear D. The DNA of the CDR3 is TGTGCCAGCAGCCCCGGTGCCGGAGAGAACACCGGGGAGCTGTTTTTT. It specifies CASSPGAGENTGELFF.